The rows below give T cell receptor beta chains drawn from one sample of a study of blood T cell repertoires in COVID-19. TCRdb's copy holds only in-frame clones and misses some; the assay was immunoSEQ multiplex PCR. The sample has some 38,000 clones, approximately 86% seen once. Sequencing was done on a sample of peripheral blood. These receptor sequences come from a man aged 65-85 years with acute or convalescent COVID-19. Each CDR3 is given with its conserved first and last residue. Fields, in order: J gene, D gene, clone size, V gene, CDR3 DNA, CDR3 protein. A D gene is named only where the DNA matches it firmly. Size is stated for part of the rows, as once, few or many counts, or as a class when the clone is expanded.

j_call: TRBJ2-5; d_call: TRBD2; clone_size: once; v_call: TRBV5-4; cdr3_nt: TGTGCCAGCAGCACGGCCCTGGGGAGGGCAGAGACCCAGTACTTC; cdr3_aa: CASSTALGRAETQYF
j_call: TRBJ1-5; d_call: -; clone_size: -; v_call: TRBV29-1; cdr3_nt: TGCAGCGTTGAACCGGGGGGCAATCAGCCCCAGCATTTT; cdr3_aa: CSVEPGGNQPQHF
j_call: TRBJ2-2; d_call: TRBD2; clone_size: -; v_call: TRBV19; cdr3_nt: TGTGCAACCGACGGGGGGGAGGTGGCCGGGGAGCTGTTTTTT; cdr3_aa: CATDGGEVAGELFF
j_call: TRBJ1-3; d_call: TRBD1; clone_size: -; v_call: TRBV9; cdr3_nt: TGTGCCAGCAGCGTAGCCTCGACAGGGTCGGGAAACACCATATATTTT; cdr3_aa: CASSVASTGSGNTIYF
j_call: TRBJ2-5; d_call: -; clone_size: -; v_call: TRBV19; cdr3_nt: TGTGCCAGTAGTCGCATAGTGTATGGGACTGAAGAGACCCAGTACTTC; cdr3_aa: CASSRIVYGTEETQYF
j_call: TRBJ2-2; d_call: -; clone_size: -; v_call: TRBV5-1; cdr3_nt: TGCGCCAGCAGCTTTTTAGGGGGGGCCGTCGCCGGGGAGCTGTTTTTT; cdr3_aa: CASSFLGGAVAGELFF
j_call: TRBJ1-1; d_call: -; clone_size: -; v_call: TRBV6-2/TRBV6-3; cdr3_nt: TGTGCCAGCAGTTACCGGGGGAACACTGAAGCTTTCTTT; cdr3_aa: CASSYRGNTEAFF
j_call: TRBJ2-3; d_call: -; clone_size: -; v_call: TRBV9; cdr3_nt: TGTGCCAGCAGCCCGACTAGGCCCACAGATACGCAGTATTTT; cdr3_aa: CASSPTRPTDTQYF
j_call: TRBJ1-1; d_call: -; clone_size: -; v_call: TRBV7-8; cdr3_nt: TGTGCCAGCAGCCGGCCCGGGGAAGGGAGGACTGAAGCTTTCTTT; cdr3_aa: CASSRPGEGRTEAFF
j_call: TRBJ1-2; d_call: -; clone_size: -; v_call: TRBV5-6; cdr3_nt: TGTGCCAGCAGCTACAATCAGTTTAACTATGGCTACACCTTC; cdr3_aa: CASSYNQFNYGYTF
j_call: TRBJ2-3; d_call: TRBD2; clone_size: -; v_call: TRBV28; cdr3_nt: TGTGCCAGCAGTTCGGGACTAGCGGGAGAAACAGATACGCAGTATTTT; cdr3_aa: CASSSGLAGETDTQYF
j_call: TRBJ1-2; d_call: -; clone_size: once; v_call: TRBV23-1; cdr3_nt: TGCGCCAGCAGTCAAAACCGGTTTTTCACCTTC; cdr3_aa: CASSQNRFFTF
j_call: TRBJ1-1; d_call: -; clone_size: -; v_call: TRBV3-1/TRBV3-2; cdr3_nt: TGTGCCAGCAGCCAAGAGGGGGGTAACACTGAAGCTTTCTTT; cdr3_aa: CASSQEGGNTEAFF
j_call: TRBJ1-1; d_call: -; clone_size: -; v_call: TRBV11-2; cdr3_nt: TGTGCCAGCAGCTTAGATGGGGGGATGAACACTGAAGCTTTCTTT; cdr3_aa: CASSLDGGMNTEAFF
j_call: TRBJ2-7; d_call: -; clone_size: -; v_call: TRBV28; cdr3_nt: TGTGCCAGCAGTTTGCCGGACTGGGTTCCCCAGTACTTC; cdr3_aa: CASSLPDWVPQYF
j_call: TRBJ2-5; d_call: -; clone_size: -; v_call: TRBV25-1; cdr3_nt: TGTGCCAGCAGGTTGCCAGGGGGGCAAGAGACCCAGTACTTC; cdr3_aa: CASRLPGGQETQYF
j_call: TRBJ1-5; d_call: TRBD1; clone_size: -; v_call: TRBV3-1/TRBV3-2; cdr3_nt: TGTGCCAGCAGCCAAGACGCGACAGGGGCTTGGCCCCAGCATTTT; cdr3_aa: CASSQDATGAWPQHF
j_call: TRBJ2-5; d_call: TRBD1; clone_size: -; v_call: TRBV27; cdr3_nt: TGTGCCAGCAGCCTTACAGGGGGGGAGACCCAGTACTTC; cdr3_aa: CASSLTGGETQYF
j_call: TRBJ1-2; d_call: -; clone_size: -; v_call: TRBV4-1; cdr3_nt: TGCGCCAGCAGCCAAGATATTGACTATGGCTACACCTTC; cdr3_aa: CASSQDIDYGYTF
j_call: TRBJ2-7; d_call: TRBD2; clone_size: -; v_call: TRBV27; cdr3_nt: TGTGCCAGCAGTCCCCCGGGACTAGCAGGCGAGCAGTACTTC; cdr3_aa: CASSPPGLAGEQYF
j_call: TRBJ1-1; d_call: -; clone_size: -; v_call: TRBV10-3; cdr3_nt: TGTGCCATCAGTGAGTCGGGGGGGAACACTGAAGCTTTCTTT; cdr3_aa: CAISESGGNTEAFF
j_call: TRBJ1-5; d_call: -; clone_size: -; v_call: TRBV28; cdr3_nt: TGTGCCAGCACCGACTCGACTTCGAGGGTAGGGAATCAGCCCCAGCATTTT; cdr3_aa: CASTDSTSRVGNQPQHF
j_call: TRBJ2-5; d_call: TRBD2; clone_size: once; v_call: TRBV5-6; cdr3_nt: TGTGCCAGCAGCTGGGGACTAGCGGGAGTTTCAGAGACCCAGTACTTC; cdr3_aa: CASSWGLAGVSETQYF
j_call: TRBJ2-5; d_call: -; clone_size: -; v_call: TRBV7-8; cdr3_nt: TGTGCCAGCAGCTTAGAGGGGGGGGCCTACCAAGAGACCCAGTACTTC; cdr3_aa: CASSLEGGAYQETQYF
j_call: TRBJ2-7; d_call: TRBD1; clone_size: -; v_call: TRBV5-8; cdr3_nt: TGTGCCAGCAGCTTGGGGGACAGGGCAAATGACGAGCAGTACTTC; cdr3_aa: CASSLGDRANDEQYF
j_call: TRBJ2-1; d_call: TRBD2; clone_size: -; v_call: TRBV4-1; cdr3_nt: TGCGCCAGCAGCCAAGAAGGGAGCGGGACTTTCTCAGATGAGCAGTTCTTC; cdr3_aa: CASSQEGSGTFSDEQFF
j_call: TRBJ1-5; d_call: TRBD1; clone_size: -; v_call: TRBV25-1; cdr3_nt: TGTGCCAGCAGTGAAGGACCCGACAGGGGCAATCAGCCCCAGCATTTT; cdr3_aa: CASSEGPDRGNQPQHF
j_call: TRBJ2-7; d_call: TRBD1; clone_size: -; v_call: TRBV6-2/TRBV6-3; cdr3_nt: TGTGCCAGCAGTTACTCCGGGACAGGGGTCTGGGACGAGCAGTACTTC; cdr3_aa: CASSYSGTGVWDEQYF
j_call: TRBJ2-1; d_call: TRBD2; clone_size: -; v_call: TRBV6-1; cdr3_nt: TGTGCCAGCAGTGCGACTAGCGGGAGTCCCTACAATGAGCAGTTCTTC; cdr3_aa: CASSATSGSPYNEQFF
j_call: TRBJ1-3; d_call: TRBD1; clone_size: -; v_call: TRBV11-3; cdr3_nt: TGTGCCAGCAGCTCGGGGACAGGGGGCCTCTCTGGAAACACCATATATTTT; cdr3_aa: CASSSGTGGLSGNTIYF
j_call: TRBJ2-7; d_call: -; clone_size: once; v_call: TRBV10-3; cdr3_nt: TGTGCCATCAGTGACTCTACACGGGGCTACGAGCAGTACTTC; cdr3_aa: CAISDSTRGYEQYF
j_call: TRBJ2-1; d_call: -; clone_size: -; v_call: TRBV9; cdr3_nt: TGTGCCAGCAGTCGTGACTGGAGCTCCTACAATGAGCAGTTCTTC; cdr3_aa: CASSRDWSSYNEQFF
j_call: TRBJ2-1; d_call: -; clone_size: once; v_call: TRBV7-6; cdr3_nt: TGTGCCAGCAGCTCCCTCTCCTACAATGAGCAGTTCTTC; cdr3_aa: CASSSLSYNEQFF
j_call: TRBJ2-5; d_call: TRBD2; clone_size: -; v_call: TRBV18; cdr3_nt: TGTGCCAGCTCACCACCGATTAGCGGGGCAAGCCAGTACTTC; cdr3_aa: CASSPPISGASQYF
j_call: TRBJ2-3; d_call: TRBD2; clone_size: -; v_call: TRBV27; cdr3_nt: TGTGCCAGCAGTTTGACGGACCCCGGTACAATAGCGGGAGTTGGGGCAGATACGCAGTATTTT; cdr3_aa: CASSLTDPGTIAGVGADTQYF
j_call: TRBJ2-5; d_call: TRBD1; clone_size: -; v_call: TRBV5-1; cdr3_nt: TGCGCCAGCAGGCCGCAGGGGGCCTTGGGGACCCAGTACTTC; cdr3_aa: CASRPQGALGTQYF
j_call: TRBJ2-7; d_call: TRBD1; clone_size: -; v_call: TRBV13; cdr3_nt: TGTGCCAGCAGTCTCTTCACAGGGGGAGGAGACGAGCAGTACTTC; cdr3_aa: CASSLFTGGGDEQYF